This TCR beta chain originates from a study of untreated major depressive disorder. Study findings and constraints: Three preselected Vbeta families were the sole sequencing comparisons. TRBV25-01 and TRBV02-01 followed the flow pattern without significance.

As to this clone: No antigen is known for it.

The germline V gene has CDR1 MNHNS and CDR2 SASEGT. The CDR3 is 15 amino acids. V was trimmed by 6 bases and J by 5 bases, leaving 19 bases between them. TCRdb's table, derived via immunoSEQ multiplex PCR, lists solely in-frame clones and lacks some. The sample includes about 21,000 clones, roughly 91% of them seen just once. The rearrangement links TRBV6-1 to TRBJ2-5; D is perhaps TRBD2 (8 bases). Sequencing input: CD4+ T cells from PBMCs. This receptor was obtained from a woman aged 40 to 50 in good health. The CDR3 DNA sequence: TGTGCCAGCAGCGGGAGGGACAGTCTTCTGGAGACCCAGTACTTC. This codes for CASSGRDSLLETQYF.